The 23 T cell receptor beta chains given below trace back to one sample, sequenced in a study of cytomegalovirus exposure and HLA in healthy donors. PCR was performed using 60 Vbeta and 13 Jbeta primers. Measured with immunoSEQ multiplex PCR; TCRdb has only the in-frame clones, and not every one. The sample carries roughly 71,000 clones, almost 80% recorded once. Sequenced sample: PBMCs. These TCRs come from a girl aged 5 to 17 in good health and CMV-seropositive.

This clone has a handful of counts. CDR3 DNA sequence: TGTGCCAGCCAGGGATCGAACACCGGGGAGCTGTTTTTT. As protein: CASQGSNTGELFF. This chain links TRBV6-1 with TRBJ2-2; D possibly corresponds to TRBD1 (5 bases). The V gene's germline CDR1 is MNHNS and CDR2 SASEGT. The CDR3 is made up of 13 amino acids. Trimming took 8 bases from V and 0 from J, leaving 7 bases between them.

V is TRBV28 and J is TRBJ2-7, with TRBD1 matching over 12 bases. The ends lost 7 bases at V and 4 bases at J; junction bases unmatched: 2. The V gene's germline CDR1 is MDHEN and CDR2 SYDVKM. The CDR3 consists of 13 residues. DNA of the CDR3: TGTGCCAGCACGGGACAGGGGGCGTACGAGCAGTACTTC. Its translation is CASTGQGAYEQYF. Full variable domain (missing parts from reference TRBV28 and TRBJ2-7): DVKVTQSSRYLVKRTGEKVFLECVQDMDHENMFWYRQDPGLGLRLIYFSYDVKMKEKGDIPEGYSVSREKKERFSLILESASTNQTSMYLCASTGQGAYEQYFGPGTRLTVT.

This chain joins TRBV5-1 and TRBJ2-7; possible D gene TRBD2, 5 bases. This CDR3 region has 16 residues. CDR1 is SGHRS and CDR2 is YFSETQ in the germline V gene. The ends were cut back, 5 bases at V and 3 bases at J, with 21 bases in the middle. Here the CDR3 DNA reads TGCGCCAGCAGTCCCGAGGGCCCGCCTCTAAACTACGAGCAGTACTTC. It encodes CASSPEGPPLNYEQYF.

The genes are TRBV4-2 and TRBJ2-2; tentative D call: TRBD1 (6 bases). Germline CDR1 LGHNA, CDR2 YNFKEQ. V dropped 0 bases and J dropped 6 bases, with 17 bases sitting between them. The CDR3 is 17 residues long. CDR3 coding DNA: TGTGCCAGCAGCCAAGATCCCACAGGGAGAGGGTCCGGGGAGCTGTTTTTT. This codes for CASSQDPTGRGSGELFF.

CDR3 region: CASSRYMGAKYF. The CDR3 bases are TGTGCCAGTAGTAGATATATGGGGGCTAAGTATTTT. The chain has TRBV19 and TRBJ2-3, with D possibly being TRBD1 (6 bases). Germline assignment: CDR1 LNHDA and CDR2 SQIVND (reference sequence). The CDR3 consists of 12 residues. Trimming took off 4 bases at V and 13 bases at J, with 15 bases between the two ends.

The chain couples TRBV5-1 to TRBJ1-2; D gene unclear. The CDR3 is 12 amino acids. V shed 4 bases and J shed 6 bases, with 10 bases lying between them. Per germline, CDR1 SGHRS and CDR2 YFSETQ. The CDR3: CASSRVGDGYTF. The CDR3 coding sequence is TGCGCCAGCAGCCGCGTCGGGGATGGCTACACCTTC. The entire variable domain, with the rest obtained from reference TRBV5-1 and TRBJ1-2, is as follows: KAGVTQTPRYLIKTRGQQVTLSCSPISGHRSVSWYQQTPGQGLQFLFEYFSETQRNKGNFPGRFSGRQFSNSRSEMNVSTLELGDSALYLCASSRVGDGYTFGSGTRLTVV.

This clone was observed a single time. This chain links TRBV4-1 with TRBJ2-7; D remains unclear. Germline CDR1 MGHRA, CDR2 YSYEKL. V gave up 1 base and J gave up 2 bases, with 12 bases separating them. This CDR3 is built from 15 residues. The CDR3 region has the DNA TGCGCCAGCAGCCAAGGCTCACTCGAACCCTACGAGCAGTACTTC. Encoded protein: CASSQGSLEPYEQYF.

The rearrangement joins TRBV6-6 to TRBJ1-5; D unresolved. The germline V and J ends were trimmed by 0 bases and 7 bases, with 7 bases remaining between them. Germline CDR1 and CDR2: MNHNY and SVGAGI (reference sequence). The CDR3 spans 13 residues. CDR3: CASSYSDRQPQHF. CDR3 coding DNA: TGTGCCAGCAGTTACTCAGATCGGCAGCCCCAGCATTTT.

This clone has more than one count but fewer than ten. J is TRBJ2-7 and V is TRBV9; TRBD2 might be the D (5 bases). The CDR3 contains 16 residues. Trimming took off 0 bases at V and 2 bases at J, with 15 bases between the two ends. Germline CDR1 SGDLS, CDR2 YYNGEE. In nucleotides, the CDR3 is TGTGCCAGCAGCGTAGGGAATCCCGCGACTACCTACGAGCAGTACTTC. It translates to CASSVGNPATTYEQYF.

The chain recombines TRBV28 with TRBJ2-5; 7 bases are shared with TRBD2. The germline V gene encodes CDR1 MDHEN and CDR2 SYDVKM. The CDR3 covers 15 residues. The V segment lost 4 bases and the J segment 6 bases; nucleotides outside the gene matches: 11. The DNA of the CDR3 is TGTGCCAGCAGTTCTACCCGGCGGGGGACCCAGACCCAGTACTTC. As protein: CASSSTRRGTQTQYF.

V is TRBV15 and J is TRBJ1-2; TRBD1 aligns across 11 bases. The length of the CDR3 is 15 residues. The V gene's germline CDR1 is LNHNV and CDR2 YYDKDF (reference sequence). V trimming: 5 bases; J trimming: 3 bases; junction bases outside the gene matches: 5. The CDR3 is CATSVWGQGDYGYTF. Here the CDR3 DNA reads TGTGCCACCAGCGTATGGGGACAGGGGGACTATGGCTACACCTTC.

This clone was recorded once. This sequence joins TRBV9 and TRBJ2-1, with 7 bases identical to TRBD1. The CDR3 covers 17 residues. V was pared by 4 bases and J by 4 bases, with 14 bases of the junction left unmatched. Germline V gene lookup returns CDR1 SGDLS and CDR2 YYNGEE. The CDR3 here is CASSPGHVSGGYNEQFF. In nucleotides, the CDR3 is TGTGCCAGCAGCCCTGGTCATGTGTCAGGGGGTTACAATGAGCAGTTCTTC.

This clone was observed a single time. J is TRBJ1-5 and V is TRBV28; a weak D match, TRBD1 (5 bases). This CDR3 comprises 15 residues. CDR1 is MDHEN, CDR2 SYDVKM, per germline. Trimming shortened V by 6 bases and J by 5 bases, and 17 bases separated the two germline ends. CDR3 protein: CASRPVSGFDQPQHF. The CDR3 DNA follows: TGTGCCAGCAGACCCGTATCAGGGTTTGATCAGCCCCAGCATTTT.

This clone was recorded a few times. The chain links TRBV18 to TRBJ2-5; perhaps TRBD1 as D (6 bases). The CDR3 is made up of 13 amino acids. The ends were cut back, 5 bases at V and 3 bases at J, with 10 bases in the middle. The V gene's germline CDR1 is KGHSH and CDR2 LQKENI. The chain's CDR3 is CASSEGVEETQYF. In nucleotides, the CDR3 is TGTGCCAGCTCAGAGGGGGTTGAAGAGACCCAGTACTTC.

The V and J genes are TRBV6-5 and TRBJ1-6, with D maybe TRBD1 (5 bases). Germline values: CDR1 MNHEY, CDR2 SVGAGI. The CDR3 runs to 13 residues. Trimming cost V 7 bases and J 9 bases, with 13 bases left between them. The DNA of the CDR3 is TGTGCCAGCAACCCCGGGGGGGGTTCACCCCTCCACTTT. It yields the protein CASNPGGGSPLHF.

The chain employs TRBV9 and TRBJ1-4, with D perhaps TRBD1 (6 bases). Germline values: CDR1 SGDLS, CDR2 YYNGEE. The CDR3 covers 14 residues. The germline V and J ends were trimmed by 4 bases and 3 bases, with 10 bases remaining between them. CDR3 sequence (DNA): TGTGCCAGCAGCAGGAAGGGGGCTAATGAAAAACTGTTTTTT. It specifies CASSRKGANEKLFF.

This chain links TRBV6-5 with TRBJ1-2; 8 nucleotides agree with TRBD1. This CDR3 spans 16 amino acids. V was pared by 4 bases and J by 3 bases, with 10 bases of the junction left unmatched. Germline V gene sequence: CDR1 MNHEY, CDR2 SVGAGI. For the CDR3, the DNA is TGTGCCAGCAGTTTGGCTCAGGGGGCGCCGTACTATGGCTACACCTTC. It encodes CASSLAQGAPYYGYTF.

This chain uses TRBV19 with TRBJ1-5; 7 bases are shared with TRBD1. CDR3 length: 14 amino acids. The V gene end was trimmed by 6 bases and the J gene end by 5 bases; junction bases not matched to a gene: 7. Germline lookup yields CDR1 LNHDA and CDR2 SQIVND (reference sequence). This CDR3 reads CASSPQGRDQPQHF. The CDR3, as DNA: TGTGCCAGTAGCCCACAGGGGCGGGATCAGCCCCAGCATTTT.

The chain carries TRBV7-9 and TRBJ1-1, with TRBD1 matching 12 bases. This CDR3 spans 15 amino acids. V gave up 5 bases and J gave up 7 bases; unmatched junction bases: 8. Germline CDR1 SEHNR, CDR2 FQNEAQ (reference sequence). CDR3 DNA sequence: TGTGCCAGCAGCGGGCGGGACAGGGGGCGTGGTGAAGCTTTCTTT. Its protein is CASSGRDRGRGEAFF.

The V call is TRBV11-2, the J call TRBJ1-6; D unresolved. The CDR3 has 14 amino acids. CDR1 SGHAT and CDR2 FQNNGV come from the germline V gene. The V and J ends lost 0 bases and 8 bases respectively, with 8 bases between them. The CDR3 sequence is CASSLETVHSPLHF. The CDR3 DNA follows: TGTGCCAGCAGCTTAGAAACAGTTCATTCACCCCTCCACTTT.

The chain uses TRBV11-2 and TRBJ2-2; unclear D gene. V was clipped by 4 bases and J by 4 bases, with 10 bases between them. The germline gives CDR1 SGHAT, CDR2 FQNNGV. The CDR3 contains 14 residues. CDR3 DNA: TGTGCCAGCAGCTCCGCGGCGGTCACCGGGGAGCTGTTTTTT. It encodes CASSSAAVTGELFF.

CDR3 residues: CASSESGTGGTEAFF. DNA for the CDR3: TGTGCCAGCAGTGAATCGGGGACAGGGGGTACTGAAGCTTTCTTT. The J gene is TRBJ1-1, the V gene TRBV25-1; 11 positions agree with TRBD1. Losses at the gene ends were 1 base for V and 5 bases for J; bases not matched to a gene: 3. The CDR3 has 15 amino acids. CDR1 and CDR2 (germline): MGHDK, SYGVNS.

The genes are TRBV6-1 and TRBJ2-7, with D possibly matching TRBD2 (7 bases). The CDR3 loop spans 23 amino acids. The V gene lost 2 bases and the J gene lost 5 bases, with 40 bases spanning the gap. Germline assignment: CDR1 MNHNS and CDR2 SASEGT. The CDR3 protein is CASSEREEYRAPFVERNPDEQYF. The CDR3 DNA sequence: TGTGCCAGCAGTGAACGGGAGGAATACAGGGCTCCCTTTGTGGAGCGGAACCCTGACGAGCAGTACTTC.